This T cell receptor (beta chain) was recorded in a study of control samples from healthy donors and cancer patients. The method was immunoSEQ multiplex PCR; TCRdb's version includes in-frame clones alone and lacks a portion of them. The sample comprises about 77,000 clones, around 92% of which are singletons, and 5% to 6% rests with the top ten. V shed 5 bases and J shed 8 bases, with 9 bases lying between them. The germline V gene encodes CDR1 MDHEN and CDR2 SYDVKM. The CDR3 totals 12 residues. This clone was recorded once. The V call is TRBV28, the J call TRBJ1-4; no clear D. The source of this sequence is a woman between 55 and 75 years old in good health. The material sequenced was blood. The CDR3: CASSPSREKLFF. The DNA for the CDR3 is TGTGCCAGCAGTCCTTCAAGAGAAAAACTGTTTTTT.